This T cell receptor beta chain derives from a study of cytomegalovirus exposure and HLA in healthy donors. 60 Vbeta and 13 Jbeta primers were used in PCR. The protocol was immunoSEQ multiplex PCR, while the TCRdb copy is restricted to in-frame clones and leaves out a portion. The data show roughly 60,000 clones, roughly 77% seen once. The CDR3 extends over 15 amino acids. The trim removed 4 bases at V and 5 bases at J, leaving 10 bases unmatched. Looked up from germline, CDR1 is SQVTM and CDR2 is ANQGSEA. With regard to this clone: Its antigen is still unknown.

Study outcomes and limitations: Cytomegalovirus status was reportedly diagnosed by the classifier with high sensitivity and specificity.

The sample was PBMCs. This sequence was found in a woman aged 40 to 50 in good health and CMV-seropositive. V is TRBV29-1 and J is TRBJ2-5, with 10 nucleotides matching TRBD2. CDR3 residues: CSVVKSGGVSETQYF. The CDR3 DNA is TGCAGCGTTGTAAAGAGCGGGGGGGTAAGCGAGACCCAGTACTTC.